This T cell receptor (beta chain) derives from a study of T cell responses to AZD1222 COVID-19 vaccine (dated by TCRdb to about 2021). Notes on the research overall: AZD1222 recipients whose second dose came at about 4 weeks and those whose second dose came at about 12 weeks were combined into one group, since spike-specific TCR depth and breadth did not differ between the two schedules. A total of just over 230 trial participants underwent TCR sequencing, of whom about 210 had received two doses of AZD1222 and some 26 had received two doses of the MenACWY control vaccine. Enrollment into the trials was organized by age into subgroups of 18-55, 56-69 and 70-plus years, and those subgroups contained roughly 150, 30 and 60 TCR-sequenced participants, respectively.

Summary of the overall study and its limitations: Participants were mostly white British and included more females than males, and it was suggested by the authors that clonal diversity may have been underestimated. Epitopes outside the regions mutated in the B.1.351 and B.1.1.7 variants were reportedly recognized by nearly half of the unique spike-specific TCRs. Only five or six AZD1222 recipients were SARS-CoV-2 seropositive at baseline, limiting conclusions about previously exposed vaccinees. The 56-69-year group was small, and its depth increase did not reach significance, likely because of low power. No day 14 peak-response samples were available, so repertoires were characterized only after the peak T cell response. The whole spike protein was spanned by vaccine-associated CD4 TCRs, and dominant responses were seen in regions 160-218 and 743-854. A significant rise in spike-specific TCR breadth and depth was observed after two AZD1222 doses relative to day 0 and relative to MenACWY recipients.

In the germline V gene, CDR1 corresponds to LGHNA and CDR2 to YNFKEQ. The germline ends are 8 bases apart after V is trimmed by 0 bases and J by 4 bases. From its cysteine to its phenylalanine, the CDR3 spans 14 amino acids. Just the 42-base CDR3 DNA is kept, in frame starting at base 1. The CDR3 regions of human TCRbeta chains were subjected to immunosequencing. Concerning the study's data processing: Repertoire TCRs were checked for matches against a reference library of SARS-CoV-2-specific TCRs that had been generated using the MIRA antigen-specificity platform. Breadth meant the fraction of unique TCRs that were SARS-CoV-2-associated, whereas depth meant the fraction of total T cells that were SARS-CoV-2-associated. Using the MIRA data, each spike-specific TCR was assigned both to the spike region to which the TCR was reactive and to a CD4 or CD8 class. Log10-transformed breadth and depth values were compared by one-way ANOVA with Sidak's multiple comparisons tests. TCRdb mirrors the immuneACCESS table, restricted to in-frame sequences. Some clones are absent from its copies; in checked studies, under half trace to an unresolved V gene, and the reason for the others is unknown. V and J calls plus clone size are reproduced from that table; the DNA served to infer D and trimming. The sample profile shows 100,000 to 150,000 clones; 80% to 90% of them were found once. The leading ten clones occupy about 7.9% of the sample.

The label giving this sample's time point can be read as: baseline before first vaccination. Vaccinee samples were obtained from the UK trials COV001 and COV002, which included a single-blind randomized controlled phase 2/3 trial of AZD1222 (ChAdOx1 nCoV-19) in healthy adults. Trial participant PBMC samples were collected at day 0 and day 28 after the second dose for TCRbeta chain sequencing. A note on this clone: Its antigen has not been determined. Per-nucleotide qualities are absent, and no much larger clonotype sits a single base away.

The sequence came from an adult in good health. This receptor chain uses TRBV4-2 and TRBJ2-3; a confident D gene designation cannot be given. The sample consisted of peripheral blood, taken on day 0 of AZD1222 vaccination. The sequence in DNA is TGTGCCAGCAGCCAAGATCCAGTTTCAGATACGCAGTATTTT. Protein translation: CASSQDPVSDTQYF.